This T cell receptor beta chain is drawn from a study of blood T cell repertoires in COVID-19 (dated by TCRdb to 2019 to 2021). Study-level background: Samples covering the acute and convalescent phases of COVID-19 were provided by collaborators in the United States, Italy and Spain. The material from the prospective study consisted of cDNA or gDNA derived from T cells, B-cell-depleted T cells, or PBMCs. Deeply sampled blood TCRbeta repertoires from subjects exposed to, actively infected with, or recovered from COVID-19 were included in the dataset. The repertoires were released in a freely available public database meant as a resource for research on the immune response to SARS-CoV-2. The samples were drawn from two sources: the first 160 participants of the ongoing ImmuneRACE study, and fewer than 1,500 subjects contributed by 6 global collaborators. The sample metadata nearly always contained a de-identified subject ID, COVID-19 status, age in years and sex. Where available, HLA class I and class II types were taken from metadata supplied by the sample provider and were not determined by assay-based typing.

TCRbeta CDR3 regions were amplified from genomic DNA using the immunoSEQ Assay, a bias-controlled multiplex PCR. As for the authors' bioinformatics: Within the assay, amplification of reference gene primers was used to estimate how many nucleated cells each sample contained. Sequence reads were collapsed and filtered to measure the absolute abundance of every unique TCRbeta CDR3 rearrangement. Productive Simpson clonality was computed per sample as the square root of Simpson's diversity index over productive rearrangements. TCRdb provides this immuneACCESS table in a form limited to in-frame rearrangements. Some clones are lacking; in checked studies, under half of them reflect an unresolved V gene, and why the rest are absent is not known. D and trimming were read from the DNA, whereas the V and J calls and clone size are those reported in that table. This sample comprises fewer than 300,000 clones, over 70% of them detected only once. The top ten constitute around 9.2% of the sample.

Remarks on this clone: The antigen it recognizes is unknown. The sample holds no much larger clone one base away, and base qualities are not on file.

Study-wide findings and limitations: The quantity of clinical and demographic metadata differed by source and by participant and was supplied without curation.

Each collaborating institution followed its own protocols to collect whole blood in K2EDTA tubes. For TCRbeta analysis, collaborator samples were shipped as frozen whole blood, as isolated PBMCs, or as DNA extracted from either sample type. From the cysteine up to the phenylalanine, the CDR3 has a length of 14 residues. The kept DNA is CDR3 alone, 42 bases in frame from the first base. CDR1 is given as KGHSH and CDR2 as LQKENI, both from the germline V gene. Here V drops 5 bases and J drops 4 bases, and the junction holds 4 bases not matched to any gene. This TCR was sampled from a human donor in a cohort sampled during active COVID-19. The chain was built from TRBV18 and TRBJ2-5; 10 of the junction bases match TRBD1. The sequenced sample was peripheral blood. CDR3 region: CASSAGQGVETQYF. The nucleotide sequence is given as TGTGCCAGCTCAGCCGGACAGGGGGTAGAGACCCAGTACTTC.